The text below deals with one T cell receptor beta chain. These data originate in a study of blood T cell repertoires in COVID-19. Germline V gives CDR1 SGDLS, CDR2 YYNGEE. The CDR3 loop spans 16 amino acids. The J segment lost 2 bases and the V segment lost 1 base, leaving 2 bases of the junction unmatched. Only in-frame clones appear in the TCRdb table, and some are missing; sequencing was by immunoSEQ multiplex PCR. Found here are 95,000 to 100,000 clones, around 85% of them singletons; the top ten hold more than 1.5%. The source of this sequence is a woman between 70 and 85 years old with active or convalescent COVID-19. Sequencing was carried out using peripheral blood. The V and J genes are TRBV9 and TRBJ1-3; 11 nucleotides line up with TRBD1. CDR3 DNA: TGTGCCAGCAGCGTATCGGGACAGGGGGCTGGAAACACCATATATTTT. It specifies CASSVSGQGAGNTIYF.